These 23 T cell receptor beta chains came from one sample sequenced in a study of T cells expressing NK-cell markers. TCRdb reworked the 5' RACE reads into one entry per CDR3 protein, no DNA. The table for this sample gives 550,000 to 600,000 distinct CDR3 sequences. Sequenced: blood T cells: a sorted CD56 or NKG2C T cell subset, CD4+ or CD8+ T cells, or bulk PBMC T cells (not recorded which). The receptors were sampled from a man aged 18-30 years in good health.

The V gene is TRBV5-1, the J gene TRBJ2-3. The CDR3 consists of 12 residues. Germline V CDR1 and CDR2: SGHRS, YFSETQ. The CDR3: CASSRNADTQYF.

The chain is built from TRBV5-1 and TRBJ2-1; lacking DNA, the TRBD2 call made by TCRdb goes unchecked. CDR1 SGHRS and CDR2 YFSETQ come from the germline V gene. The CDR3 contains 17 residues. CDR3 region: CASSMQRARSSYNEQFF.

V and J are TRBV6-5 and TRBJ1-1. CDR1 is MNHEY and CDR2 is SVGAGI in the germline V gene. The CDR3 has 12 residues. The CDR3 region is CASRSSSWVAFF.

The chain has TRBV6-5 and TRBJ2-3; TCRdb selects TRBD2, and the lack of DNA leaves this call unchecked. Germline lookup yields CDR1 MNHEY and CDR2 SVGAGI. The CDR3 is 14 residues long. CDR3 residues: CASRASGSKDTQYF.

CDR3 protein: CSVLEDRREQYF. This chain connects TRBV29-1 to TRBJ2-7; TCRdb names TRBD1, which stays unverified in the absence of DNA. CDR3 length: 12 residues. Germline V gene data show CDR1 as SQVTM and CDR2 as ANQGSEA.

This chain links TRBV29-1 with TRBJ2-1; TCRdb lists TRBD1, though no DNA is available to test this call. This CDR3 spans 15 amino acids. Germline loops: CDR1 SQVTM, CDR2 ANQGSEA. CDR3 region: CSVEVWDRAYNEQFF.

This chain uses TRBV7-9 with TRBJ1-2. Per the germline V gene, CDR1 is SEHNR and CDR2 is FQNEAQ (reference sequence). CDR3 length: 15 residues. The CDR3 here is CASSLGGPQIGGYTF.

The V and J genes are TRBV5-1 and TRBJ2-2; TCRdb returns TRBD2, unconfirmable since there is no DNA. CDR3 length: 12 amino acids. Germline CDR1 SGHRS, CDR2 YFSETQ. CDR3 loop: CASSLWEKELFF.

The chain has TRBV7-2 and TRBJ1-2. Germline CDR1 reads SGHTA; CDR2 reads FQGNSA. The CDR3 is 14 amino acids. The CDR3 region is CASSLMGRNYGYTF.

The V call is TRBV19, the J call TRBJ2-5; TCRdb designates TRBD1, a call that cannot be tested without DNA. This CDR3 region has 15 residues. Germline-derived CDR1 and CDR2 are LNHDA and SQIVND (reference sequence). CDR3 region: CASSLTGGQQETQYF.

The CDR3 sequence: CSARDRDVDQPQHF. The chain has TRBV20-1 and TRBJ1-5; TCRdb lists TRBD1, though no DNA is available to test this call. This CDR3 spans 14 amino acids. In germline, CDR1 is DFQATT, CDR2 SNEGSKA (reference sequence).

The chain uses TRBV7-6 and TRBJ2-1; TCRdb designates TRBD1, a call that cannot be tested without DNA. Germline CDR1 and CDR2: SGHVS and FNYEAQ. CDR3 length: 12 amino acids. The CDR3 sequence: CASSLGPEAQFF. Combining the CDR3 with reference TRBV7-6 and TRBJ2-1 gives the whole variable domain GAGVSQSPRYKVTKRGQDVALRCDPISGHVSLYWYRQALGQGPEFLTYFNYEAQQDKSGLPNDRFSAERPEGSISTLTIQRTEQRDSAMYRCASSLGPEAQFFGPGTRLTVL.

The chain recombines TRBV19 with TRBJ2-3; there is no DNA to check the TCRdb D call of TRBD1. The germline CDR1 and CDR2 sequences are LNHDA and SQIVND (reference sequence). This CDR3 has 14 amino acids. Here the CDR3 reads CASSTPRYANTQYF.

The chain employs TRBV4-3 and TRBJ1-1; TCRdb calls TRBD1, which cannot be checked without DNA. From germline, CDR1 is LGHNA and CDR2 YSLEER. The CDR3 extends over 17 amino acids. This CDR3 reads CASSQAGGEEGDTEAFF.

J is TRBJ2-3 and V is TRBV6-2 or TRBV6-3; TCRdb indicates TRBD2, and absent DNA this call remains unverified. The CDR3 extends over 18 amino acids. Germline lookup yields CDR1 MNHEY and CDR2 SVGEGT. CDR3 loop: CASSYSWGRTSPTDTQYF.

The CDR3 sequence is CSARDLTSGSNEQFF. The chain recombines TRBV20-1 with TRBJ2-1. Germline V gene sequence: CDR1 DFQATT, CDR2 SNEGSKA (reference sequence). The CDR3 runs to 15 residues.

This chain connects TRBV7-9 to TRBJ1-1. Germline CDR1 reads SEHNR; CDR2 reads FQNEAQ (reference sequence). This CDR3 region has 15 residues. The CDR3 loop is CASSLGQTWNTAAFF. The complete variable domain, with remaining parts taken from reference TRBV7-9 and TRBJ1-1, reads DTGVSQNPRHKITKRGQNVTFRCDPISEHNRLYWYRQTLGQGPEFLTYFQNEAQLEKSRLLSDRFSAERPKGSFSTLEIQRTEQGDSAMYLCASSLGQTWNTAAFFGQGTRLTVV.

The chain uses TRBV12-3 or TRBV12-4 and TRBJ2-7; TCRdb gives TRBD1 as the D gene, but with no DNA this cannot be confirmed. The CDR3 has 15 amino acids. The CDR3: CASSPDRVPTYEQYF.

The CDR3 here is CASSPHLVADEQYF. This rearrangement joins TRBV7-6 to TRBJ2-7; TCRdb designates TRBD2, a call that cannot be tested without DNA. CDR1 and CDR2 from the germline V gene are SGHVS and FNYEAQ. This CDR3 spans 14 amino acids.

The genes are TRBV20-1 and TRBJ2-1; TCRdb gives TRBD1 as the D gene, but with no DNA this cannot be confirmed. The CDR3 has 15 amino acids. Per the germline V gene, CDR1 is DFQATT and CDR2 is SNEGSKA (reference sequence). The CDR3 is CSARNPGQGHNEQFF.

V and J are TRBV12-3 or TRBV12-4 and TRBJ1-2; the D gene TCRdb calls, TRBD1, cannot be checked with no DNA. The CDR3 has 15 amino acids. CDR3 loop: CASTPGRGRGYGYTF.

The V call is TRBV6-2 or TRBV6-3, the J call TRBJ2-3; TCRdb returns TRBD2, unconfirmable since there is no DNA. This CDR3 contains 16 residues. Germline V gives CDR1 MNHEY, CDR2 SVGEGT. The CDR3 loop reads CASRSFKTGPTDTQYF.

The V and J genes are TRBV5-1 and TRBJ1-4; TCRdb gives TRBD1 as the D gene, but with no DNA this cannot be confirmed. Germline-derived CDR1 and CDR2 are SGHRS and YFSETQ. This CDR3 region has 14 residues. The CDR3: CASSLEGAGEKLFF.